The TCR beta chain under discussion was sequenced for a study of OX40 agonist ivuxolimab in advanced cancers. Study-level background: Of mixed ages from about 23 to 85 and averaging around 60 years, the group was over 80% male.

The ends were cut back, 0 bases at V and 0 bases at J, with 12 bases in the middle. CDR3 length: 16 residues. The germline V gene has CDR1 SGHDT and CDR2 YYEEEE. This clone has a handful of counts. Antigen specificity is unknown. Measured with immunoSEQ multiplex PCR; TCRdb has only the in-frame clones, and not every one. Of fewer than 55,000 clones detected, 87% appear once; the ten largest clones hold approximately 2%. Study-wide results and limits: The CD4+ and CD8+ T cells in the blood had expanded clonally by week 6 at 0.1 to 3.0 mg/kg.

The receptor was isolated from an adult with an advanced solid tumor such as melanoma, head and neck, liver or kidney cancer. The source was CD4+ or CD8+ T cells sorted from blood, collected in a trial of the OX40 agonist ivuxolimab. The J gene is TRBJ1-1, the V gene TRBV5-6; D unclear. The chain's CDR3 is CASSLAAERMNTEAFF. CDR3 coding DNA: TGTGCCAGCAGCTTGGCCGCGGAACGTATGAACACTGAAGCTTTCTTT.